This entry concerns a single TCR beta chain. Per the germline V gene, CDR1 is SGHAT and CDR2 is FQNNGV. Trimming took 3 bases from V and 4 from J; bases not matched to a gene: 3. The CDR3 totals 14 residues. The data were taken from a study of blood T cell repertoires in COVID-19. Looking at the study overall: Whether acute or convalescent, the COVID-19 samples came from the United States, Italy and Spain. The cDNA or gDNA used as material had been derived from T cells, B-cell-depleted T cells, or PBMCs.

Original processing notes: Reference gene primers were amplified, and this amplification served to estimate nucleated cell counts. Assay used: immunoSEQ multiplex PCR; TCRdb lists only in-frame clones, some missing. The V and J calls and clone size were taken over from that table, and D and trimming were inferred from the DNA. Of more than 200,000 clones in the sample, approximately 88% were seen once. The chain is built from TRBV11-2 and TRBJ2-7; 10 nucleotides line up with TRBD1. Sequencing input: peripheral blood. The clonotype originates from a man in his forties with acute or convalescent COVID-19. CDR3 sequence reads: CASSFGQGGYEQYF. The DNA for the CDR3 is TGTGCCAGCAGCTTTGGACAGGGGGGGTACGAGCAGTACTTC.